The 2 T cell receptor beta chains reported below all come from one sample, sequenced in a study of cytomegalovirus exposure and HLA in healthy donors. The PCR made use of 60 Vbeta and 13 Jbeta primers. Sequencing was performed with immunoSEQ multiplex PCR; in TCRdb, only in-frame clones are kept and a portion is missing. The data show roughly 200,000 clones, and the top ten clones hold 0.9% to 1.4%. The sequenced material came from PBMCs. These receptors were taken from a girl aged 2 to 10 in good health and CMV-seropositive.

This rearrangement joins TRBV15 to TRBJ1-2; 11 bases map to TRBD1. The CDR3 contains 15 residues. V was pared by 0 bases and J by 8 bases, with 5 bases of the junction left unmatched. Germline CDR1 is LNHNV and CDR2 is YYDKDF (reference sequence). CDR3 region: CATSREGQGVRGYTF. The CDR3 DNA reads TGTGCCACCAGCAGAGAGGGACAGGGGGTGAGGGGCTACACCTTC.

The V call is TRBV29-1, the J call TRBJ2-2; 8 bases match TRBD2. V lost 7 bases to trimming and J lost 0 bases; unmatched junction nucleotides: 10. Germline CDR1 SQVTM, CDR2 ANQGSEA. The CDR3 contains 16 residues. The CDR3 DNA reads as TGCAGCGCAGGGACTAGACCTACCCCGAACACCGGGGAGCTGTTTTTT. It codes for CSAGTRPTPNTGELFF.